The sequence of this TCR beta chain was determined in a study of beta chain features in type 1 diabetes (dated by TCRdb to 2016 to 2019). About the full investigation: Patients and healthy donors did not differ in mean age, gender distribution, total cell number or subset yield. A total of roughly 99,000,000 sorted cells were examined across all samples, and the number of cells per subset was strongly correlated with RNA yield. Naive and central memory subsets were obtained from all 30 or so donors, but regulatory and stem cell-like memory subsets were isolated from only 8 patients and roughly eight healthy donors. The study compared TCRB repertoires of sorted circulating CD4+ T cell subsets between recently diagnosed type 1 diabetes patients and matched healthy donors.

The entire isolated RNA was reverse transcribed using the High Capacity cDNA Reverse Transcription Kit, and thus expressed TCRB transcripts were sequenced. Deep immunoSEQ sequencing was performed on naive, central memory and regulatory T cell samples, with an average of roughly 3.6 million total reads per sample. Sorted cells were lysed in RLT buffer and RNA was extracted with DNase-treated RNeasy Micro or Mini kits, depending on cell number. Each cell subset was processed separately to prevent cross-contamination, with patient and healthy donor samples processed together. The immunoSEQ multiplex PCR was used to amplify TCRB sequences from cDNA, yielding 87-bp fragments that span the CDR3 region. Amplicons were sequenced on the Illumina HiSeq platform. In the authors' own workflow: PCR bias was corrected computationally using synthetic template baselines, and reads within Hamming distance 2 were collapsed, with unmergeable singletons discarded. Reads were aligned against IMGT to assign V, D and J genes, CDR3 length and insertions or deletions at six rearrangement sites. Within each subset, clonotype counts were normalized to sorted cell number, and only after that were true diversity and Gini coefficients computed with the tcR R package. The overlap coefficient, calculated on TCRB nucleotide sequences, was used to quantify repertoire sharing. Out-of-frame TCRB sequences from naive cells were analyzed as a proxy for the pre-selection repertoire. The immuneACCESS repertoire file appears here via TCRdb, limited to in-frame rearrangements. These files lack a portion of the clones; in checked studies, under half of the deficit traces to unresolved V genes, and the cause of the others is not known. V, J and clone size are those of that table, while D and trimming were read from the DNA. This sample is represented by approximately 160,000 clones; about 63% of them were singletons. Jointly, the top ten make up 0.08% to 0.09% of the sample.

Study-level results and caveats: Naive, central memory and regulatory TCRB repertoires appeared to be more alike among patients than among healthy donors. Sequencing cDNA rather than genomic DNA could over-represent highly expressing activated cells, although activation and CD3 levels did not differ between groups. PCR may preferentially amplify shorter templates, but because patient and control samples were amplified and corrected together, any resulting skew would affect both groups equally. Only small numbers of individuals were included in the HLA sub-analyses, which left unresolved whether HLA type had any influence on TCRB rearrangement. Patients with type 1 diabetes made fewer insertions and deleted more nucleotides at VDJ recombination sites, implying thymic rearrangement abnormalities. A moderate but significant shortening of TCRB CDR3 length was observed in type 1 diabetes patients in all four CD4+ subsets.

A note on this clone: Its recognized antigen is unknown. One base away there is no much larger clone; base qualities are not given.

From each donor, a single peripheral blood sample of around 120 mL on average was drawn into heparinised tubes. A BD FACSAria II was used to sort naive, central memory, regulatory and stem cell-like memory CD4+ T cells with a panel that included CD45RO, CCR7, CD25, CD127, CD95 and CD27. Every sorted population had a purity above 98%. PBMCs were separated immediately by Lymphoprep density gradient centrifugation and were stained directly, without being cultured. To minimize batch effects, samples were stained and sorted in pairs, one healthy donor with one patient per experiment. Sequencing input: naive CD4+ T cells from blood. Sample cell subset or site, as interpreted from the label and publication: true naive CD4+ T cells. This receptor was taken from a man aged 30 to 45 with type 1 diabetes.

The CDR3 sequence is CASSGKTGLDEQYF. At the DNA level, the sequence is TGTGCCAGCAGCGGAAAGACAGGGTTGGACGAGCAGTACTTC. Rearrangement joined TRBV9 to TRBJ2-7; TRBD1 fits 7 bases in the junction. From its cysteine to its phenylalanine, the CDR3 spans 14 amino acids. Of all the DNA, just the CDR3 is kept, 42 bases in frame from base 1. V trim: 3 bases; J trim: 5 bases; unmatched bases: 8. According to the germline V gene, CDR1 reads SGDLS and CDR2 reads YYNGEE.